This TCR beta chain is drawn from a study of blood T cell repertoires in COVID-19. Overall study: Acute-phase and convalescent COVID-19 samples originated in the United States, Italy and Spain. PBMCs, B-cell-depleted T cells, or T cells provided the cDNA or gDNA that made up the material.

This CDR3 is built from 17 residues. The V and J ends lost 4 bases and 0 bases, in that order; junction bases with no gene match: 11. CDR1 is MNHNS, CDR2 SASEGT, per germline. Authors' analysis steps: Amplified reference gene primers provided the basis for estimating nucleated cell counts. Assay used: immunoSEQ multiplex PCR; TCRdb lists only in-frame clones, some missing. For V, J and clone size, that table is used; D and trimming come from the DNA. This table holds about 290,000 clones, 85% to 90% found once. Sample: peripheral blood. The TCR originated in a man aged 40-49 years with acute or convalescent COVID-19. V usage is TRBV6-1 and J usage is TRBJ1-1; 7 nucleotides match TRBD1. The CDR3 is CASSAGTELLMNTEAFF. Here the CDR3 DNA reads TGTGCCAGCAGTGCTGGGACAGAACTACTAATGAACACTGAAGCTTTCTTT.